This is a list of T cell receptor beta chains from one sample in a study of blood T cell repertoires in COVID-19. The table came from immunoSEQ multiplex PCR; TCRdb's copy has only in-frame clones and leaves some out. Of about 60,000 clones in the sample, more than 70% are singletons; the top ten hold around 6.5%. Material for sequencing was peripheral blood. The receptors shown here come from a human donor in a cohort sampled during active COVID-19. Each CDR3 is given with its conserved first and last residue. A D gene is named only where the DNA matches it firmly. Some rows mark clone size as missing; the rest say once, few, many or name a class of expanded clone.

J: TRBJ1-4; D: .; V: TRBV5-1; size: .; CDR3: CASSLGQSSNEKLFF; DNA: TGCGCCAGCAGCTTGGGGCAGTCAAGTAATGAAAAACTGTTTTTT
J: TRBJ1-6; D: TRBD1; V: TRBV2; size: .; CDR3: CASRPSGTGVSPLHF; DNA: TGTGCCAGCAGACCCTCCGGGACAGGGGTCTCACCCCTCCACTTT
J: TRBJ1-5; D: TRBD1; V: TRBV7-2; size: .; CDR3: CASSPQTGALNQPQHF; DNA: TGTGCCAGCAGCCCGCAGACAGGGGCCCTCAATCAGCCCCAGCATTTT
J: TRBJ2-7; D: .; V: TRBV5-4; size: .; CDR3: CASSGPDASYEQYF; DNA: TGTGCCAGCAGCGGGCCGGATGCGTCCTACGAGCAGTACTTC
J: TRBJ2-1; D: TRBD2; V: TRBV7-8; size: few; CDR3: CASSSERGNEQFF; DNA: TGTGCCAGCAGTTCGGAGCGGGGAAATGAGCAGTTCTTC
J: TRBJ2-1; D: .; V: TRBV10-3; size: .; CDR3: CAISESRGGDEQFF; DNA: TGTGCCATCAGTGAGTCTCGAGGGGGAGATGAGCAGTTCTTC
J: TRBJ2-3; D: .; V: TRBV2; size: .; CDR3: CASSRGQFASTDTQYF; DNA: TGTGCCAGCAGCCGCGGACAGTTTGCTAGCACAGATACGCAGTATTTT
J: TRBJ2-2; D: TRBD1; V: TRBV2; size: .; CDR3: CASTWDRGTGELFF; DNA: TGTGCCAGCACGTGGGACAGGGGGACCGGGGAGCTGTTTTTT
J: TRBJ2-2; D: .; V: TRBV11-3; size: .; CDR3: CASSSTGRVPGELFF; DNA: TGTGCCAGCAGCTCAACGGGTCGCGTGCCCGGGGAGCTGTTTTTT
J: TRBJ2-1; D: TRBD2; V: TRBV14; size: .; CDR3: CASSHFGGGSFYNEQFF; DNA: TGTGCCAGCAGCCATTTCGGCGGCGGGAGTTTCTACAATGAGCAGTTCTTC
J: TRBJ2-5; D: .; V: TRBV15; size: .; CDR3: CATSSSTGSRETQYF; DNA: TGTGCCACCAGCAGTTCTACAGGGTCGCGAGAGACCCAGTACTTC
J: TRBJ1-2; D: .; V: TRBV9; size: .; CDR3: CASSLDPGALYGYTF; DNA: TGTGCCAGCAGCCTCGACCCAGGGGCCCTATACGGCTACACCTTC
J: TRBJ2-7; D: .; V: TRBV11-2; size: .; CDR3: CASSLGFGTRSYEQYF; DNA: TGTGCCAGCAGCTTAGGGTTCGGGACTCGCTCCTACGAGCAGTACTTC
J: TRBJ1-1; D: .; V: TRBV11-1; size: .; CDR3: CASSFGADEAFF; DNA: TGTGCCAGCAGCTTTGGGGCAGATGAAGCTTTCTTT
J: TRBJ2-2; D: .; V: TRBV10-3; size: .; CDR3: CAIKDGANTGELFF; DNA: TGTGCCATCAAAGACGGAGCGAACACCGGGGAGCTGTTTTTT
J: TRBJ2-7; D: TRBD1; V: TRBV7-2; size: few; CDR3: CASSLAPGQFYEQYF; DNA: TGTGCCAGCAGCTTAGCGCCGGGACAGTTTTACGAGCAGTACTTC
J: TRBJ2-7; D: .; V: TRBV5-4; size: .; CDR3: CASSLEDTYEQYF; DNA: TGTGCCAGCAGCTTGGAAGACACCTACGAGCAGTACTTC
J: TRBJ1-2; D: TRBD1; V: TRBV10-3; size: once; CDR3: CAINSDRGHNGYTF; DNA: TGTGCCATCAATTCTGACAGGGGGCATAATGGCTACACCTTC
J: TRBJ2-3; D: .; V: TRBV14; size: .; CDR3: CASSQVRQGTQYF; DNA: TGTGCCAGCAGCCAAGTACGGCAGGGTACGCAGTATTTT
J: TRBJ1-3; D: TRBD1; V: TRBV7-9; size: .; CDR3: CASSPTGAGGNTIYF; DNA: TGTGCCAGCAGCCCAACAGGGGCTGGTGGAAACACCATATATTTT
J: TRBJ2-5; D: TRBD1; V: TRBV5-1; size: .; CDR3: CASSLGTGGGQETQYF; DNA: TGCGCCAGCAGCTTAGGGACAGGGGGCGGCCAAGAGACCCAGTACTTC
J: TRBJ2-5; D: TRBD1; V: TRBV19; size: .; CDR3: CASSVGTGGYETQYF; DNA: TGTGCCAGTAGTGTCGGGACAGGGGGCTATGAGACCCAGTACTTC
J: TRBJ1-1; D: .; V: TRBV6-1; size: .; CDR3: CASSEYPTGTVNTEAFF; DNA: TGTGCCAGCAGTGAATACCCAACAGGGACGGTGAACACTGAAGCTTTCTTT
J: TRBJ1-4; D: .; V: TRBV2; size: .; CDR3: CASRPNRVSNEKLFF; DNA: TGTGCCAGCAGACCCAACAGGGTTTCTAATGAAAAACTGTTTTTT
J: TRBJ2-7; D: .; V: TRBV11-2; size: .; CDR3: CASSLGGGQYEQYF; DNA: TGTGCCAGCAGCTTAGGGGGGGGCCAGTACGAGCAGTACTTC
J: TRBJ1-2; D: TRBD1; V: TRBV3-1/TRBV3-2; size: .; CDR3: CASSRRTGSPRGSNTF; DNA: TGTGCCAGCAGCCGTAGGACAGGGAGTCCTCGGGGTAGTAACACCTTC
J: TRBJ1-2; D: .; V: TRBV30; size: .; CDR3: CAWKVDSAGRVYGYTF; DNA: TGTGCCTGGAAGGTTGACAGCGCAGGTCGTGTCTATGGCTACACCTTC
J: TRBJ1-6; D: TRBD1; V: TRBV6-6; size: .; CDR3: CAGWVGTVKSPLHF; DNA: TGTGCCGGGTGGGTGGGGACAGTTAAATCACCCCTCCACTTT
J: TRBJ1-3; D: .; V: TRBV21-1; size: .; CDR3: CASSPSTASSGNTIYF; DNA: TGTGCCAGCAGCCCCTCGACAGCCAGCTCTGGAAACACCATATATTTT
J: TRBJ1-2; D: .; V: TRBV5-8; size: .; CDR3: CASSRGVEGGIIYGYTF; DNA: TGTGCCAGCAGCCGGGGGGTCGAAGGGGGTATAATCTATGGCTACACCTTC
J: TRBJ2-3; D: .; V: TRBV21-1; size: .; CDR3: CASSKRTPHTQYF; DNA: TGTGCCAGCAGCAAACGGACACCACATACGCAGTATTTT
J: TRBJ1-1; D: TRBD1; V: TRBV2; size: .; CDR3: CASSEDREGTEAFF; DNA: TGTGCCAGCAGCGAGGACAGGGAGGGCACTGAAGCTTTCTTT
J: TRBJ1-1; D: .; V: TRBV5-1; size: few; CDR3: CASSLGVRGEAFF; DNA: TGCGCCAGCAGCTTGGGGGTTCGCGGTGAAGCTTTCTTT